This is a list of T cell receptor beta chains from one sample in a study of beta chain features in type 1 diabetes. The protocol was immunoSEQ multiplex PCR, while the TCRdb copy is restricted to in-frame clones and leaves out a portion. The sample records about 290,000 clones, about 7.8% being singletons. Sequenced input: central memory CD4+ T cells from blood. These receptors were collected from a young woman in good health. Each CDR3 is given with its conserved first and last residue. D genes are given only for firm matches. Only some rows state a clone size, as once, few, many or a class for expanded clones.

j_gene | d_gene | abundance | v_gene | CDR3aa | CDR3nt
TRBJ2-3 | . | few | TRBV5-5 | CASSSGVFPDTQYF | TGTGCCAGCAGCTCCGGGGTCTTCCCAGATACGCAGTATTTT
TRBJ2-7 | . | . | TRBV9 | CASSPDPFLDYEQYF | TGTGCCAGCAGCCCCGACCCCTTCCTAGACTACGAGCAGTACTTC
TRBJ2-2 | . | few | TRBV6-5 | CASSYNGELFF | TGTGCCAGCAGTTACAACGGGGAGCTGTTTTTT
TRBJ2-1 | . | few | TRBV7-8 | CASSLEGVVQFF | TGTGCCAGCAGCCTCGAGGGCGTGGTGCAGTTCTTC
TRBJ2-5 | TRBD1 | few | TRBV27 | CASRETGPQETQYF | TGTGCCAGCAGGGAGACAGGGCCCCAAGAGACCCAGTACTTC
TRBJ1-2 | . | few | TRBV15 | CATSRDGWAKGHGYTF | TGTGCCACCAGCAGAGATGGTTGGGCAAAGGGGCATGGCTACACCTTC
TRBJ2-3 | TRBD1 | . | TRBV5-6 | CASSLGQGAYGTQYF | TGTGCCAGCAGCTTGGGACAGGGGGCTTACGGTACGCAGTATTTT
TRBJ1-6 | TRBD1 | . | TRBV5-4 | CASSRLRDRDSPLHF | TGTGCCAGCAGCCGACTGCGGGACAGAGATTCACCCCTCCACTTT
TRBJ2-6 | . | . | TRBV27 | CASSPEGAGANVLTF | TGTGCCAGCAGTCCGGAGGGGGCTGGGGCCAACGTCCTGACTTTC
TRBJ2-6 | . | . | TRBV9 | CASSRAAGSSGANVLTF | TGTGCCAGCAGCCGTGCCGCGGGGAGCTCTGGGGCCAACGTCCTGACTTTC
TRBJ1-4 | . | few | TRBV4-2 | CASSQDGSSQDEKLFF | TGTGCCAGCAGCCAAGATGGATCCAGTCAGGATGAAAAACTGTTTTTT
TRBJ2-1 | TRBD1 | . | TRBV6-5 | CASSPTGEGSNEQFF | TGTGCCAGCAGTCCGACAGGGGAAGGGTCCAATGAGCAGTTCTTC
TRBJ2-5 | . | . | TRBV7-6 | CASSLGQGETQYF | TGTGCCAGCAGCTTAGGGCAGGGGGAGACCCAGTACTTC
TRBJ1-1 | TRBD1 | few | TRBV15 | CATSRDSGQAGRTEAFF | TGTGCCACCAGCAGAGATTCGGGACAGGCTGGTCGTACTGAAGCTTTCTTT
TRBJ1-6 | . | . | TRBV28 | CASSYRSSYNSPLHF | TGTGCCAGCAGCTACAGGAGCTCCTATAATTCACCCCTCCACTTT
TRBJ1-5 | . | many | TRBV15 | CATSRQGYSNQPQHF | TGTGCCACCAGCAGGCAGGGATATAGCAATCAGCCCCAGCATTTT
TRBJ2-1 | . | few | TRBV7-2 | CASSSSRALNEQFF | TGTGCCAGCAGCTCTAGCCGGGCCCTCAATGAGCAGTTCTTC
TRBJ1-2 | . | few | TRBV19 | CASSARRSSNYGYTF | TGTGCCAGTAGCGCTCGACGGTCCAGTAACTATGGCTACACCTTC
TRBJ2-4 | . | . | TRBV7-2 | CASSLDFLVAKNIQYF | TGTGCCAGCAGCTTGGACTTTCTTGTCGCCAAAAACATTCAGTACTTC
TRBJ2-7 | . | few | TRBV6-6 | CASSYEAKPLSYEQYF | TGTGCCAGCAGTTACGAGGCGAAACCCCTCTCCTACGAGCAGTACTTC
TRBJ2-7 | . | . | TRBV25-1 | CASSRRGEQYF | TGTGCCAGCAGTAGACGAGGCGAGCAGTACTTC
TRBJ1-2 | . | many | TRBV28 | CASSLTGYGYTF | TGTGCCAGCAGTCTAACGGGCTATGGCTACACCTTC
TRBJ1-5 | . | few | TRBV15 | CATSSARTTGNQPQHF | TGTGCCACCAGCAGTGCGCGGACGACAGGCAATCAGCCCCAGCATTTT
TRBJ2-3 | . | few | TRBV6-1 | CASNTKGGDTQYF | TGTGCCAGCAATACCAAGGGAGGAGATACGCAGTATTTT
TRBJ2-5 | . | . | TRBV4-2 | CASSQGGGQETQYF | TGTGCCAGCAGCCAAGGTGGGGGACAAGAGACCCAGTACTTC
TRBJ2-1 | TRBD2 | few | TRBV7-9 | CASSSIHSSGNRGEQFF | TGTGCCAGCAGCTCAATTCACTCCAGCGGGAATAGGGGTGAGCAGTTCTTC
TRBJ2-5 | . | many | TRBV14 | CASSQDYKTQYF | TGTGCCAGCAGCCAAGATTATAAGACCCAGTACTTC
TRBJ2-2 | . | few | TRBV10-3 | CAISDPRTANTGELFF | TGTGCCATCAGTGACCCCCGGACAGCAAACACCGGGGAGCTGTTTTTT
TRBJ2-1 | . | . | TRBV6-1 | CASSPRNNEQFF | TGTGCCAGCAGCCCCCGCAACAATGAGCAGTTCTTC
TRBJ2-1 | . | . | TRBV15 | CATSISRGLSEQFF | TGTGCCACCAGCATCTCACGGGGCTTGAGTGAGCAGTTCTTC
TRBJ1-2 | . | few | TRBV5-6 | CASSAGRDKPYGYTF | TGTGCCAGCAGCGCTGGACGGGACAAGCCATATGGCTACACCTTC
TRBJ2-1 | . | many | TRBV29-1 | CSVGGQGNEQFF | TGCAGCGTCGGGGGTCAAGGGAATGAGCAGTTCTTC
TRBJ2-3 | . | . | TRBV7-2 | CASSPFLADTQYF | TGTGCCAGCAGCCCCTTTTTGGCAGATACGCAGTATTTT
TRBJ2-6 | . | . | TRBV5-1 | CASSLVWTGANVLTF | TGCGCCAGCAGCTTAGTATGGACTGGGGCCAACGTCCTGACTTTC
TRBJ2-3 | . | few | TRBV9 | CASSARKDTQYF | TGTGCCAGCAGCGCACGGAAGGATACGCAGTATTTT
TRBJ1-2 | . | few | TRBV4-2 | CASSQKATPQHGYTF | TGTGCCAGCAGCCAAAAAGCGACCCCTCAGCATGGCTACACCTTC
TRBJ2-5 | TRBD2 | few | TRBV29-1 | CSVVRGDETQYF | TGCAGCGTTGTTCGGGGGGATGAGACCCAGTACTTC
TRBJ2-7 | TRBD2 | . | TRBV11-3 | CASSPNSGSSYEQYF | TGTGCCAGCAGCCCCAATAGCGGGTCGTCCTACGAGCAGTACTTC
TRBJ2-1 | TRBD1 | many | TRBV27 | CASSNHRGRLFGQFF | TGTGCCAGCAGTAACCACAGGGGGCGGCTTTTTGGGCAGTTCTTC
TRBJ2-5 | . | . | TRBV7-9 | CASSPGTSPQETQYF | TGTGCCAGCAGCCCAGGGACCAGTCCCCAAGAGACCCAGTACTTC
TRBJ1-6 | . | . | TRBV15 | CATSREQSGAPLHF | TGTGCCACCAGCAGAGAACAGTCGGGGGCACCCCTCCACTTT
TRBJ2-3 | TRBD2 | . | TRBV7-9 | CASSSERGAYTQYF | TGTGCCAGCAGCTCGGAGCGGGGGGCATATACGCAGTATTTT
TRBJ1-6 | TRBD1 | . | TRBV7-2 | CASTIWGTGQNSPLHF | TGTGCCAGCACCATCTGGGGGACAGGGCAAAATTCACCCCTCCACTTT
TRBJ1-2 | TRBD1 | . | TRBV7-9 | CASSLGMGQGYGYTF | TGTGCCAGCAGCTTGGGGATGGGACAGGGCTATGGCTACACCTTC
TRBJ1-2 | TRBD1 | few | TRBV6-6 | CASSGQGQNGYTF | TGTGCCAGCAGCGGACAGGGTCAGAATGGCTACACCTTC
TRBJ2-5 | TRBD2 | . | TRBV5-4 | CASSMPSGSQETQYF | TGTGCCAGCAGCATGCCTAGCGGATCCCAAGAGACCCAGTACTTC
TRBJ2-4 | . | many | TRBV18 | CASSPPTTPKNIQYF | TGTGCCAGCTCACCTCCCACAACTCCTAAAAACATTCAGTACTTC
TRBJ1-5 | . | . | TRBV2 | CASSLTDGSNQPQHF | TGTGCCAGCAGTCTAACAGACGGAAGCAATCAGCCCCAGCATTTT
TRBJ2-3 | . | few | TRBV4-3 | CASSPFGTLSTDTQYF | TGCGCCAGCAGCCCATTCGGGACACTTAGCACAGATACGCAGTATTTT